A single T cell receptor beta chain is shown here with its context. What it binds is not known. Before the COVID-19 pandemic, during about 2011-2019, CD4+ T cells were taken from unexposed donors. CD4+ T cells were isolated from the cells after 10 days of culture. Sequenced by immunoSEQ multiplex PCR; TCRdb stores in-frame clones only, minus some. Of under 25,000 clones in the sample, approximately 77% were seen once. The sample is drawn from a study of CD4 T cells in relation to SARS-CoV-2 and coronaviruses. Germline CDR1 is LGHDT and CDR2 is YNNKEL (reference sequence). The CDR3 is 14 amino acids. Trimming removed 6 bases at V and 4 bases at J, with 13 bases between.

The source of this sequence is a human donor in good health. The J gene is TRBJ2-1, the V gene TRBV3-1 (or the pseudogene TRBV3-2); perhaps TRBD2 as D (5 bases). Sequenced material: CD4+ T cells from PBMCs, cultured in vitro. CDR3 amino acids: CASSPAGWYNEQFF. The DNA for the CDR3 is TGTGCCAGCAGTCCCGCGGGTTGGTACAATGAGCAGTTCTTC.